Each of the 29 T cell receptor beta chains below was sequenced from the same sample in a study of T cell responses to AZD1222 COVID-19 vaccine. This table comes from immunoSEQ multiplex PCR, and its TCRdb copy is limited to in-frame clones, with some not included. The top ten clones hold over 1.5% of a sample with some 140,000 clones, roughly 90% of them seen once. This sample comprised peripheral blood, obtained on day 0 of AZD1222 vaccination. The receptors were gathered from an adult in good health.

This chain joins TRBV19 and TRBJ1-5; D not certain. The CDR3 is made up of 15 amino acids. V was cut by 3 bases and J by 3 bases, with 12 bases left in between. The germline CDR1 and CDR2 sequences are LNHDA and SQIVND (reference sequence). The DNA of the CDR3 is TGTGCCAGTAGTATGGCAGTGAGGACCAATCAGCCCCAGCATTTT. This codes for CASSMAVRTNQPQHF.

This chain uses TRBV11-1 with TRBJ1-5; D is unresolved. Germline V gene data show CDR1 as SGHAT and CDR2 as FQDESV (reference sequence). CDR3 length: 15 amino acids. Trimming removed 5 bases from V and 4 bases from J, with 15 bases in between. The CDR3 DNA reads as TGTGCCAGCAGCCGAGACGCGTCAGCAAATCAGCCCCAGCATTTT. It specifies CASSRDASANQPQHF. The complete variable domain, with remaining parts taken from reference TRBV11-1 and TRBJ1-5, reads EAEVAQSPRYKITEKSQAVAFWCDPISGHATLYWYRQILGQGPELLVQFQDESVVDDSQLPKDRFSAERLKGVDSTLKIQPAELGDSAMYLCASSRDASANQPQHFGDGTRLSIL.

This rearrangement joins TRBV7-2 to TRBJ1-6, with TRBD1 matching over 11 bases. Trimming removed 4 bases from V and 8 bases from J; junction bases left unmatched: 7. Germline values: CDR1 SGHTA, CDR2 FQGNSA. The CDR3 length is 16 residues. Here the CDR3 DNA reads TGTGCCAGCAGCTCTGGACAGGGGGCTATCGATTCACCCCTCCACTTT. Its protein product is CASSSGQGAIDSPLHF.

This chain connects TRBV7-6 to TRBJ1-1, with TRBD1 identical over 7 bases. The CDR3 spans 16 residues. J was trimmed by 0 bases and V by 5 bases; bases with no gene match: 9. Germline CDR1 and CDR2: SGHVS and FNYEAQ. CDR3 in DNA: TGTGCCAGCAGCCCCCGGACAGGCTACCTGAACACTGAAGCTTTCTTT. It yields the protein CASSPRTGYLNTEAFF.

V is TRBV27 and J is TRBJ1-4; D gene ambiguous. This CDR3 is built from 14 residues. Between the trimmed V and J ends, which lost 5 bases and 8 bases, there was a span of 15 bases. CDR1 MNHEY and CDR2 SMNVEV come from the germline V gene (reference sequence). CDR3 bases: TGTGCCAGCAGTCCCGCCTATCGCGGAGAAAAACTGTTTTTT. It translates to CASSPAYRGEKLFF.

This chain connects TRBV5-1 to TRBJ1-1; 10 bases agree with TRBD1. CDR1 and CDR2 from the germline V gene are SGHRS and YFSETQ. The V segment lost 2 bases and the J segment 0 bases; nucleotides outside the gene matches: 7. The CDR3 is 17 amino acids. CDR3: CASSFRDRGLMNTEAFF. DNA for the CDR3: TGCGCCAGCAGCTTCCGGGACAGGGGACTCATGAACACTGAAGCTTTCTTT.

This clone was seen once. The V and J genes are TRBV6-5 and TRBJ2-7, with D hard to call. Germline V gene sequence: CDR1 MNHEY, CDR2 SVGAGI. Trimming stripped 6 bases from V and 3 bases from J, with 15 bases between. The CDR3 extends over 14 amino acids. CDR3 loop: CASSSMGLFYEQYF. The DNA of the CDR3 is TGTGCCAGCAGCAGTATGGGGTTGTTCTACGAGCAGTACTTC.

This chain links TRBV6-5 with TRBJ1-5, with D unresolved. CDR3 length: 13 residues. The germline V gene has CDR1 MNHEY and CDR2 SVGAGI. V was trimmed by 6 bases and J by 4 bases, leaving 10 bases between them. Here the CDR3 reads CASREVENQPQHF. The CDR3 DNA sequence: TGTGCCAGCAGGGAGGTCGAAAATCAGCCCCAGCATTTT.

V is TRBV5-1 and J is TRBJ1-1; no clear D. The CDR3 contains 14 residues. V was pared by 0 bases and J by 1 base, with 7 bases between. Germline V gives CDR1 SGHRS, CDR2 YFSETQ. The CDR3 reads CASSLDIRNTEAFF. In DNA form, the CDR3 reads TGCGCCAGCAGCTTGGATATCAGGAACACTGAAGCTTTCTTT.

The chain recombines TRBV11-3 with TRBJ1-1; D may be TRBD1 (6 bases). The CDR3 covers 12 residues. CDR1 and CDR2 (germline): SGHNT, YENEEA. V lost 5 bases and J lost 13, with 17 bases in between. The CDR3 sequence is CASSRDTWDVFF. CDR3 DNA sequence: TGTGCCAGCAGCAGGGACACCTGGGATGTTTTCTTT. Full variable domain (remainder filled in from reference TRBV11-3 and TRBJ1-1): EAGVVQSPRYKIIEKKQPVAFWCNPISGHNTLYWYLQNLGQGPELLIRYENEEAVDDSQLPKDRFSAERLKGVDSTLKIQPAELGDSAVYLCASSRDTWDVFFGQGTRLTVV.

The chain links TRBV6-2 or TRBV6-3 to TRBJ2-3; 8 bases map to TRBD2. Trimming cost V 6 bases and J 0 bases; bases outside gene matches: 8. The CDR3 loop spans 16 amino acids. Germline CDR1 and CDR2: MNHEY and SVGEGT. The CDR3 reads CASSPIAGTSTDTQYF. CDR3 sequence (DNA): TGTGCCAGCAGCCCTATAGCGGGGACTAGCACAGATACGCAGTATTTT.

The chain carries TRBV29-1 and TRBJ1-1; the D gene is possibly TRBD1 (6 bases). Germline V gives CDR1 SQVTM, CDR2 ANQGSEA. Trimming stripped 1 base from V and 4 bases from J, with 10 bases between. The length of the CDR3 is 13 residues. The CDR3 coding sequence is TGCAGCGTTGAAGTACAGGGCGCCACTGAAGCTTTCTTT. As protein: CSVEVQGATEAFF.

J is TRBJ1-2 and V is TRBV12-3 or TRBV12-4; D uncertain. The ends were cut back, 7 bases at V and 10 bases at J, with 16 bases in the middle. The CDR3 has 12 amino acids. CDR3 nucleotides: TGTGCCAGCACCGAGAGAAGAGTGGCCTACACCTTC. Translation: CASTERRVAYTF.

This chain uses TRBV10-1 with TRBJ2-7; 10 positions agree with TRBD1. V shed 9 bases, J shed 4 bases, and the junction held 27 bases outside the gene matches. This CDR3 is 20 amino acids long. CDR1 and CDR2 from the germline V gene are WNHNN and SYGVQD (reference sequence). CDR3 nucleotides: TGCGCCAGTCCGACTACCGGACAGGGGGATCCTCGAAAGGGAGATTACGAGCAGTACTTC. Encoded protein: CASPTTGQGDPRKGDYEQYF.

The chain has TRBV6-1 and TRBJ2-7; 15 bases match TRBD2. V lost 2 bases to trimming and J lost 3 bases; unmatched junction nucleotides: 14. Germline V CDR1 and CDR2: MNHNS, SASEGT. This CDR3 spans 20 amino acids. The CDR3 sequence: CASSEKFWFGLAGGLYEQYF. CDR3 bases: TGTGCCAGCAGTGAAAAGTTTTGGTTTGGACTAGCGGGAGGGCTCTACGAGCAGTACTTC.

The V and J genes are TRBV10-3 and TRBJ1-2; TRBD1 aligns across 7 bases. J gave up 0 bases and V 4 bases, and 5 bases lay outside the gene matches. CDR1 is ENHRY and CDR2 is SYGVKD in the germline V gene. This CDR3 has 15 residues. The CDR3 spells CAISGGQGANYGYTF. The CDR3 bases are TGTGCCATCAGTGGCGGGCAGGGGGCTAACTATGGCTACACCTTC.

The chain combines TRBV15 with TRBJ2-3; 8 nucleotides match TRBD2. From germline, CDR1 is LNHNV and CDR2 YYDKDF (reference sequence). The CDR3 consists of 16 residues. V lost 0 bases to trimming and J lost 7 bases; unmatched junction nucleotides: 9. The CDR3: CATSRDVGRALHTQYF. The CDR3 bases are TGTGCCACCAGCAGAGATGTCGGGAGGGCCCTACATACGCAGTATTTT.

This sequence joins TRBV7-9 and TRBJ1-2; D unresolved. Germline V gives CDR1 SEHNR, CDR2 FQNEAQ (reference sequence). Trimming removed 5 bases from V and 6 bases from J, with 19 bases in between. This CDR3 region has 15 residues. The CDR3 spells CASSTQTVTRHGYTF. The CDR3 nucleotides are TGTGCCAGCAGCACACAGACCGTGACCAGACATGGCTACACCTTC.

The J gene is TRBJ1-1, the V gene TRBV29-1, with D possibly TRBD1 on 6 matching bases. This CDR3 has 13 amino acids. The V gene's germline CDR1 is SQVTM and CDR2 ANQGSEA. V lost 6 bases and J lost 5, with 16 bases in between. The CDR3 sequence is CSVSTHRETEAFF. The DNA for the CDR3 is TGCAGCGTAAGCACCCACAGGGAGACTGAAGCTTTCTTT.

V gene TRBV7-2 combines with J gene TRBJ2-1; D unresolved. CDR1 is SGHTA, CDR2 FQGNSA, per germline. The CDR3 runs to 15 residues. Trimming pared 3 bases from V and 1 base from J, leaving 10 bases between. In nucleotides, the CDR3 is TGTGCCAGCAGCTTGGAAGTACTGTCCTACAATGAGCAGTTCTTC. Residues: CASSLEVLSYNEQFF.

The chain recombines TRBV13 with TRBJ2-5; no firm D call. V lost 0 bases to trimming and J lost 5 bases, with 7 bases between them. This CDR3 spans 13 amino acids. Germline V gives CDR1 PRHDT, CDR2 FYEKMQ (reference sequence). The CDR3 spells CASSLGLRETQYF. The CDR3 coding sequence is TGTGCCAGCAGCTTAGGCCTTCGGGAGACCCAGTACTTC.

The V and J genes are TRBV28 and TRBJ1-1; TRBD1 is a possible D gene (5 bases). Germline lookup yields CDR1 MDHEN and CDR2 SYDVKM. CDR3 length: 16 amino acids. Between the trimmed V and J ends, which lost 6 bases and 4 bases, there was a span of 21 bases. The CDR3 loop is CASSPSGRGAVTEAFF. CDR3 sequence (DNA): TGTGCCAGCAGCCCATCAGGGAGGGGCGCGGTCACTGAAGCTTTCTTT.

The chain combines TRBV6-4 with TRBJ2-1; the match to TRBD2 covers 9 bases. This CDR3 comprises 15 residues. After removal of 5 bases from V and 3 bases from J, the junction contained 5 bases not matched to a gene. CDR1 is MRHNA, CDR2 SNTAGT, per germline. The CDR3 here is CASSSLAGDYNEQFF. The CDR3 nucleotides read TGTGCCAGCAGTTCACTAGCGGGTGACTACAATGAGCAGTTCTTC.

The rearrangement links TRBV7-9 to TRBJ1-4; D remains unclear. CDR3 length equals 15 residues. From germline, CDR1 is SEHNR and CDR2 FQNEAQ (reference sequence). V lost 2 bases to trimming and J lost 4 bases, with 11 bases between them. The CDR3: CASSLRQSLNEKLFF. CDR3 DNA: TGTGCCAGCAGCTTAAGGCAGAGCCTTAATGAAAAACTGTTTTTT.

The rearrangement joins TRBV5-6 to TRBJ2-1, with a weak D call TRBD1 (6 bases). The CDR3 runs 13 residues. Germline CDR1 SGHDT, CDR2 YYEEEE. V gave up 5 bases and J gave up 4 bases, with 10 bases separating them. CDR3 DNA sequence: TGTGCCAGCAGGTCGACAGGTTACAATGAGCAGTTCTTC. Translated, it gives CASRSTGYNEQFF.

The chain joins TRBV19 to TRBJ1-6; tentative D call: TRBD1 (5 bases). Germline values: CDR1 LNHDA, CDR2 SQIVND (reference sequence). The CDR3 is made up of 14 amino acids. V gave up 9 bases and J gave up 10 bases, with 19 bases separating them. DNA for the CDR3: TGTGCCAGCAGGGCCCCAGGGTACAAATCACCCCTCCACTTT. This sequence encodes CASRAPGYKSPLHF.

This rearrangement joins TRBV2 to TRBJ2-7; D may be TRBD1 (5 bases). The germline CDR1 and CDR2 sequences are SNHLY and FYNNEI. V lost 6 bases, J lost 2 bases, and 14 bases lay in between. CDR3 length: 14 residues. This chain's CDR3 is CASSPLQGTYEQYF. In nucleotides, the CDR3 is TGTGCCAGCAGCCCCCTCCAGGGAACCTACGAGCAGTACTTC.

The rearrangement joins TRBV19 to TRBJ1-1; D unclear. V was shortened by 0 bases and J by 3 bases, with 14 bases between the two germline ends. CDR3 length: 16 amino acids. From germline, CDR1 is LNHDA and CDR2 SQIVND (reference sequence). The CDR3 reads CASSIERQLLDTEAFF. The CDR3 DNA reads as TGTGCCAGTAGTATAGAGAGGCAGCTCCTGGACACTGAAGCTTTCTTT.

The rearrangement joins TRBV2 to TRBJ1-5; D is ambiguous. The CDR3 contains 13 residues. Trimming pared 6 bases from V and 4 bases from J, leaving 10 bases between. CDR1 SNHLY and CDR2 FYNNEI come from the germline V gene. CDR3 in DNA: TGTGCCAGCAGGCTGGTTGAGAATCAGCCCCAGCATTTT. Its protein product is CASRLVENQPQHF.